Presented here are 10 T cell receptor beta chains from one specimen sequenced in a study of cytomegalovirus exposure and HLA in healthy donors. Vbeta (60) and Jbeta (13) primers were used in the PCR. Measured with immunoSEQ multiplex PCR; TCRdb has only the in-frame clones, and not every one. The table shows about 90,000 clones, with about three quarters occurring only once. The specimen was PBMCs. These receptors originate from a woman in her fifties or sixties in good health and CMV-seropositive.

V and J are TRBV25-1 and TRBJ1-4; 7 bases fit TRBD1. CDR1 and CDR2 (germline): MGHDK, SYGVNS. CDR3 length: 15 residues. Trimming took 4 bases from V and 4 from J; bases not matched to a gene: 6. In DNA, the CDR3 is TGTGCCAGCAGTGGCGGACAGGACATTAATGAAAAACTGTTTTTT. It is translated as CASSGGQDINEKLFF.

The rearrangement joins TRBV6-1 to TRBJ2-5; D is ambiguous. The germline V and J ends were trimmed by 1 base and 8 bases, with 5 bases remaining between them. The germline V gene has CDR1 MNHNS and CDR2 SASEGT. This CDR3 has 11 amino acids. This CDR3 reads CASSEGTTQYF. As DNA, the CDR3 is TGTGCCAGCAGTGAAGGAACAACCCAGTACTTC.

The chain has TRBV5-6 and TRBJ1-1; D ambiguous. CDR3 length: 13 amino acids. V was trimmed by 4 bases and J by 4 bases, leaving 11 bases between them. Germline V gene lookup returns CDR1 SGHDT and CDR2 YYEEEE. CDR3 sequence reads: CASSRGGPTEAFF. For the CDR3, the DNA is TGTGCCAGCAGCCGTGGAGGGCCCACTGAAGCTTTCTTT.

V usage is TRBV7-9 and J usage is TRBJ2-3; 7 bases agree with TRBD2. The CDR3 covers 14 residues. With 0 bases clipped from V and 4 bases from J, the junction kept 1 base outside the gene matches. Germline lookup yields CDR1 SEHNR and CDR2 FQNEAQ (reference sequence). The CDR3 coding sequence is TGTGCCAGCAGCTTAGCCGGACTAGCAGATACGCAGTATTTT. Encoded protein: CASSLAGLADTQYF.

The V gene is TRBV5-1, the J gene TRBJ1-5; tentatively, D is TRBD1 (5 bases). With 0 bases removed from V and 5 bases from J, the gap between germline ends came to 12 bases. This CDR3 contains 15 residues. Per germline, CDR1 SGHRS and CDR2 YFSETQ. CDR3 sequence: CASSLDQGQDQPQHF. As DNA, the CDR3 is TGCGCCAGCAGCTTGGATCAGGGTCAAGATCAGCCCCAGCATTTT.

The chain combines TRBV10-2 with TRBJ2-5; D remains unclear. Gene TRBJ2-7 matches the end of the DNA better, so the J call may be wrong. The V gene's germline CDR1 is WSHSY and CDR2 SAAADI. The CDR3 covers 14 residues. CDR3 residues: CASSESFVLYEQYF. In nucleotides, the CDR3 is TGCGCCAGCAGTGAAAGCTTCGTCCTCTACGAGCAGTACTTC.

This clone was detected only a few times. The chain couples TRBV19 to TRBJ2-1; unclear D gene. Trimming pared 10 bases from V and 8 bases from J, leaving 12 bases between. This CDR3 region has 11 residues. CDR1 LNHDA and CDR2 SQIVND come from the germline V gene (reference sequence). CDR3 sequence: CATSNVDEQFF. The CDR3, as DNA: TGTGCCACCTCTAATGTGGATGAGCAGTTCTTC.

CDR3 nucleotides: TGTGCCAGCAGCCTCCGGGACAGAGCCTACGAATCTGCAAATGAGCAGTTCTTC. Its protein is CASSLRDRAYESANEQFF. This sequence joins TRBV7-8 and TRBJ2-1, with TRBD1 identical over 7 bases. Losses at the gene ends were 5 bases for V and 7 bases for J; bases not matched to a gene: 20. The CDR3 loop spans 18 amino acids. Germline CDR1 SGHVS, CDR2 FQNEAQ.

The genes are TRBV30 and TRBJ2-7; 7 nucleotides agree with TRBD1. The CDR3 is 14 residues long. The germline V gene has CDR1 GTSNPN and CDR2 SVGIG (reference sequence). With 3 bases clipped from V and 2 bases from J, the junction kept 7 bases outside the gene matches. CDR3 in DNA: TGTGCCTGGAGGTTGACAGGGACGGCCTACGAGCAGTACTTC. Translated, it gives CAWRLTGTAYEQYF.

V gene TRBV19 combines with J gene TRBJ2-1; tentative D call: TRBD1 (6 bases). CDR1 and CDR2 from the germline V gene are LNHDA and SQIVND (reference sequence). V lost 5 bases and J lost 3, with 14 bases in between. The CDR3 loop spans 15 amino acids. The CDR3 sequence is CASSSPGHYYNEQFF. In DNA form, the CDR3 reads TGTGCCAGTAGTTCTCCGGGACACTACTACAATGAGCAGTTCTTC.